This TCR beta chain was retrieved from a study of sequential checkpoint blockade in melanoma. About the research overall: Both treatment sequences were followed by maintenance nivolumab.

The V gene's germline CDR1 is MNHEY and CDR2 SVGAGI. The CDR3 length is 15 residues. Trimming stripped 2 bases from V and 3 bases from J, with 14 bases between. Assay: immunoSEQ multiplex PCR; the TCRdb copy retains only in-frame clones and omits some. The data show approximately 11,000 clones, roughly four fifths seen once. Treatment here: randomized to nivolumab then ipilimumab (arm A) or the reverse (arm B). From thawed PBMCs, live CD3+CD8+ cells negative for CD19 and CD56 were sorted. The source of this sequence is a human donor with melanoma. The chain carries TRBV6-5 and TRBJ2-7, with D perhaps matching TRBD2 (6 bases). Here the sequenced sample was CD8+ T cells sorted from blood (inferred from file names), taken from a patient given nivolumab and ipilimumab in sequence. CDR3 region: CASSYGGTGDYEQYF. For the CDR3, the DNA is TGTGCCAGCAGTTACGGGGGGACTGGGGACTACGAGCAGTACTTC.